This T cell receptor (beta chain) emerged from a study of T cell responses to AZD1222 COVID-19 vaccine. Findings and caveats of the study: Baseline seropositives among AZD1222 recipients totaled only five or six. Clonal diversity was possibly underestimated, and white British individuals and females predominated among donors. Every sample of the repertoires postdated the peak T cell response.

The assay was immunoSEQ multiplex PCR, and TCRdb's table has in-frame clones only and misses some. Found here are tens of thousands of clones, about 88% of them singletons; the top ten hold over 20%. A note on this clone: Antigen specificity is unknown.

Material: peripheral blood, obtained on day 0 of AZD1222 vaccination. This clonotype originated in an adult in good health.

This CDR3 is CASMTGGDNEKLFF. The CDR3 nucleotides read TGCGCCAGCATGACCGGGGGGGACAATGAAAAACTGTTTTTT. The V call is TRBV5-1, the J call TRBJ1-4; D may be TRBD1 (5 bases). Deletions cut 6 bases from V and 5 bases from J, with 14 bases between. Per germline, CDR1 SGHRS and CDR2 YFSETQ. This CDR3 comprises 14 residues.